Following are 9 T cell receptor beta chains from one sample sequenced in a study of cytotoxic CD8 clonotypes in ibrutinib-treated CLL. Produced via immunoSEQ multiplex PCR; TCRdb's table is partial and in-frame only. The sample lists a few hundred thousand clones, approximately 80% seen once, with 5.5% to 8% in the top ten. Sequencing used PBMCs, obtained before ibrutinib treatment. Source of these receptors: a human donor with chronic lymphocytic leukemia.

Concerning this clone: Other DNA sequences in the same sample also yield this CDR3. The gene calls are TRBV11-1 and TRBJ2-5; D not certain. V shed 3 bases and J shed 2 bases, with 7 bases lying between them. The V gene's germline CDR1 is SGHAT and CDR2 FQDESV (reference sequence). This CDR3 is built from 13 residues. In DNA form, the CDR3 reads TGTGCCAGCAGCTTTGGAAATCAAGAGACCCAGTACTTC. Translation gives CASSFGNQETQYF.

This clone was picked up a small number of times. The chain has TRBV7-9 and TRBJ1-2; D is undetermined. This CDR3 has 13 residues. The V end lost 5 bases, the J end lost 5 bases, and 12 bases lay between the germline ends. From germline, CDR1 is SEHNR and CDR2 FQNEAQ (reference sequence). CDR3 sequence reads: CASSQQREYGYTF. For the CDR3, the DNA is TGTGCCAGCAGCCAACAGCGAGAGTATGGCTACACCTTC.

The chain links TRBV15 to TRBJ2-7; TRBD1 agrees at 10 bases. Germline V gene lookup returns CDR1 LNHNV and CDR2 YYDKDF (reference sequence). The CDR3 loop spans 14 amino acids. V lost 8 bases, J lost 0 bases, and 4 bases stayed unmatched. CDR3 coding DNA: TGTGCCACCGGTTGGACAGGGGGCTCCTACGAGCAGTACTTC. Protein product: CATGWTGGSYEQYF.

The chain carries TRBV18 and TRBJ2-3, with 11 bases aligning to TRBD2. Trimming at V came to 1 base and at J to 2 bases, leaving 2 bases not matched to a gene. From germline, CDR1 is KGHSH and CDR2 LQKENI. The CDR3 is made up of 16 amino acids. This CDR3 reads CASSPLAGGDTDTQYF. The DNA of the CDR3 is TGTGCCAGCTCACCACTAGCGGGAGGGGACACAGATACGCAGTATTTT.

The chain is built from TRBV9 and TRBJ1-5; D perhaps matches TRBD1 (6 bases). V was pared by 0 bases and J by 3 bases, with 13 bases between. CDR1 SGDLS and CDR2 YYNGEE come from the germline V gene. The CDR3 consists of 16 residues. The CDR3 spells CASSVGGGSTNQPQHF. CDR3 in DNA: TGTGCCAGCAGCGTAGGTGGGGGCTCCACCAATCAGCCCCAGCATTTT.

This chain joins TRBV9 and TRBJ2-3, with D possibly matching TRBD2 (6 bases). The ends were cut back, 3 bases at V and 4 bases at J, with 6 bases in the middle. This CDR3 has 12 amino acids. Per the germline V gene, CDR1 is SGDLS and CDR2 is YYNGEE. The CDR3 spells CASSAGADTQYF. The CDR3 DNA reads TGTGCCAGCAGCGCGGGAGCAGATACGCAGTATTTT.

The chain uses TRBV6-5 and TRBJ1-5; D gene ambiguous. CDR1 is MNHEY, CDR2 SVGAGI, per germline. V was cut by 4 bases and J by 10 bases, with 11 bases left in between. The CDR3 consists of 12 residues. The CDR3 here is CASSWMGGPQHF. The CDR3 DNA is TGTGCCAGCAGTTGGATGGGTGGACCCCAGCATTTT.

The chain recombines TRBV5-1 with TRBJ2-7, with TRBD1 matching 7 bases. Germline V gives CDR1 SGHRS, CDR2 YFSETQ. Trimming cost V 4 bases and J 0 bases; bases outside gene matches: 10. This CDR3 is 16 amino acids long. CDR3 sequence: CASSRRQGPSSYEQYF. The CDR3 region has the DNA TGCGCCAGCAGCCGTCGACAGGGCCCTAGCTCCTACGAGCAGTACTTC.

This chain links TRBV6-5 with TRBJ1-2; no clear D gene. The V end lost 2 bases, the J end lost 0 bases, and 7 bases lay between the germline ends. The CDR3 totals 14 residues. Germline V gene sequence: CDR1 MNHEY, CDR2 SVGAGI. The CDR3 sequence: CASSYIGTNYGYTF. The CDR3 bases are TGTGCCAGCAGTTACATTGGGACTAACTATGGCTACACCTTC.